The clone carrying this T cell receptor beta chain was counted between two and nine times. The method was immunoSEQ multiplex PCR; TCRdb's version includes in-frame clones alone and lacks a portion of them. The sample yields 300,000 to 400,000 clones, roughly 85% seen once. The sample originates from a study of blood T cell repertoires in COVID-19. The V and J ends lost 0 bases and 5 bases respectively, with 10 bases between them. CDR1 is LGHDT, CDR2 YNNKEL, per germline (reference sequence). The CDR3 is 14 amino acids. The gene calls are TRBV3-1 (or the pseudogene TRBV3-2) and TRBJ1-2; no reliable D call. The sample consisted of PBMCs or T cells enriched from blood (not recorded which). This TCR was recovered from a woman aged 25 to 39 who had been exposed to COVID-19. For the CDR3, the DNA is TGTGCCAGCAGCCAAGAGAGAGGCTTTTATGGCTACACCTTC. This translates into CASSQERGFYGYTF.